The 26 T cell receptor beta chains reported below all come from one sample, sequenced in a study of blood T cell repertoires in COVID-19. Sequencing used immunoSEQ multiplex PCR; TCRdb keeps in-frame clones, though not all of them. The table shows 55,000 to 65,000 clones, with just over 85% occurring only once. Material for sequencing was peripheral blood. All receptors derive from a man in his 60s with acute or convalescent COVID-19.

This CDR3 is CASSLTGTEAFF. The CDR3 DNA sequence: TGTGCCAGCAGCTTAACAGGGACGGAAGCTTTCTTT. The chain employs TRBV5-4 and TRBJ1-1; a possible D gene is TRBD1 (6 bases). Germline V gives CDR1 SGHNT, CDR2 YYREEE (reference sequence). V was trimmed by 2 bases and J by 8 bases, leaving 10 bases between them. There are 12 residues in the CDR3. The full variable domain, with the rest looked up from reference TRBV5-4 and TRBJ1-1, is ETGVTQSPTHLIKTRGQQVTLRCSSQSGHNTVSWYQQALGQGPQFIFQYYREEENGRGNFPPRFSGLQFPNYSSELNVNALELDDSALYLCASSLTGTEAFFGQGTRLTVV.

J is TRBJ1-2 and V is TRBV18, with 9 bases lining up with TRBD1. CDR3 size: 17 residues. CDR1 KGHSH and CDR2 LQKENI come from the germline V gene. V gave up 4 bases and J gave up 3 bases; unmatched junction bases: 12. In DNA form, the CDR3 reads TGTGCCAGCTCACAGGGGCCCACCGGGACAGGGCACTATGGCTACACCTTC. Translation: CASSQGPTGTGHYGYTF.

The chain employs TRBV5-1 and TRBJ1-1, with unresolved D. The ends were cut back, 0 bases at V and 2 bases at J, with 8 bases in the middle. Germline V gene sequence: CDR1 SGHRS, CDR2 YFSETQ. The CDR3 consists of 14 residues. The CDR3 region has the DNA TGCGCCAGCAGCTTGGACGGAGTAAACACTGAAGCTTTCTTT. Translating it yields CASSLDGVNTEAFF.

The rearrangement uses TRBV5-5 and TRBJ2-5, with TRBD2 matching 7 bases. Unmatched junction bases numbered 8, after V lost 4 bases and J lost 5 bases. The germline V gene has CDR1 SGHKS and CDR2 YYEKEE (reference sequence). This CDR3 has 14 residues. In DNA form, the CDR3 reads TGTGCCAGCAGCGACCTGGGGAGGGAGGAGACCCAGTACTTC. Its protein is CASSDLGREETQYF.

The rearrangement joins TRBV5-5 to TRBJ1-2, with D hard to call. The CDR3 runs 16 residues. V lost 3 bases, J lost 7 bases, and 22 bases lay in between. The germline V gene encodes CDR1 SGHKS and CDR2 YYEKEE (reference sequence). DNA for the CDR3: TGTGCCAGCAGCTCGAGGGTGGCAGATTCCGGCAGTGGCTACACCTTC. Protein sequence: CASSSRVADSGSGYTF.

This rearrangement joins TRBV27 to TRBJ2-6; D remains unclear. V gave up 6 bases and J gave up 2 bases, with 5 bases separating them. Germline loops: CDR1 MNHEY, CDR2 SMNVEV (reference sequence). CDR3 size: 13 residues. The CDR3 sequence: CASRQAGANVLTF. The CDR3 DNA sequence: TGTGCCAGCAGGCAGGCTGGGGCCAACGTCCTGACTTTC. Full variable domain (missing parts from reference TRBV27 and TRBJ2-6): EAQVTQNPRYLITVTGKKLTVTCSQNMNHEYMSWYRQDPGLGLRQIYYSMNVEVTDKGDVPEGYKVSRKEKRNFPLILESPSPNQTSLYFCASRQAGANVLTFGAGSRLTVL.

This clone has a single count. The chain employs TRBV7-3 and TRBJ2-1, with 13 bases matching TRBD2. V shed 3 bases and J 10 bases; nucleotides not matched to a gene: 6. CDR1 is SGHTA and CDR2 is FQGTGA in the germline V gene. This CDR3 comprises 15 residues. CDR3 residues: CASSLGLAGMGEQFF. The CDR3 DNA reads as TGTGCCAGCAGCTTGGGACTAGCGGGAATGGGAGAGCAGTTCTTC.

The CDR3 bases are TGTGCCACCAGTGATATGCTGAGCGGGATGGGGAACAATGAGCAGTTCTTC. It specifies CATSDMLSGMGNNEQFF. This chain connects TRBV24-1 to TRBJ2-1, with 7 bases aligning to TRBD2. The germline V gene encodes CDR1 KGHDR and CDR2 SFDVKD. V dropped 3 bases and J dropped 5; count of bases not matched to a gene: 12. The CDR3 consists of 17 residues.

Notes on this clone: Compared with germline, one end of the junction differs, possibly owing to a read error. As DNA, the CDR3 is TGTGCCAGCAGTTCCCCCCTGGAGTTACTCTTC. Translated, it gives CASSSPLELLF. The V gene is TRBV28, the J gene TRBJ2-7; D unresolved. Per germline, CDR1 MDHEN and CDR2 SYDVKM. CDR3 length equals 11 residues.

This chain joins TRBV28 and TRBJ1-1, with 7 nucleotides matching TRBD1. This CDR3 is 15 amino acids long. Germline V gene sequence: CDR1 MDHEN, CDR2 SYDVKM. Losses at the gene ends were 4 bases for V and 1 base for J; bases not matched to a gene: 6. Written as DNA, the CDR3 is TGTGCCAGCAGTTCCAGCCGACAGGGGAACACTGAAGCTTTCTTT. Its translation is CASSSSRQGNTEAFF.

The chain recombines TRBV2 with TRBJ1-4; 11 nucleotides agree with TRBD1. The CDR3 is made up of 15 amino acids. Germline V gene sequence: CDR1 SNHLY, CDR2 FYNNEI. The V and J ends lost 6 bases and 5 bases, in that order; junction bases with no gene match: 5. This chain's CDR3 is CASSGDRGINEKLFF. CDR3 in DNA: TGTGCCAGCAGCGGGGACAGGGGGATAAATGAAAAACTGTTTTTT.

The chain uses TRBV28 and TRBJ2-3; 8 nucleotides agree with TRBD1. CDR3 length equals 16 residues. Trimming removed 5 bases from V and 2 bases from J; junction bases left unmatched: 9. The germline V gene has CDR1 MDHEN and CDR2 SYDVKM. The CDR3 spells CASSPVTGDTTDTQYF. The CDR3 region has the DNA TGTGCCAGCAGTCCCGTGACAGGGGATACCACAGATACGCAGTATTTT.

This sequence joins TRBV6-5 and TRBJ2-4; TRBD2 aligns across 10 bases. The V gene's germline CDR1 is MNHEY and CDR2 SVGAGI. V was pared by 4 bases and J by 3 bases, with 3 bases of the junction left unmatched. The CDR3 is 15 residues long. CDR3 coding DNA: TGTGCCAGCAGTTTAGCGGGAGGAGGCAAAAACATTCAGTACTTC. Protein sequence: CASSLAGGGKNIQYF.

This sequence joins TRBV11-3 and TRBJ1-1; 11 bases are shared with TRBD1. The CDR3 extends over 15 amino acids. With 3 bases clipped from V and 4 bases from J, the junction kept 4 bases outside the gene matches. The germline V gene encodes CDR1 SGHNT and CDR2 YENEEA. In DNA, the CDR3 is TGTGCCAGCAGCTTTGGACAGGGGGCCTTCACTGAAGCTTTCTTT. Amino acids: CASSFGQGAFTEAFF.

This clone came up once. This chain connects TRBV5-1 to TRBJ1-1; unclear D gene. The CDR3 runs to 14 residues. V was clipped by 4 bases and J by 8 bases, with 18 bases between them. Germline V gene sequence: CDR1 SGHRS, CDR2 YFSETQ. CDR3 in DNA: TGCGCCAGCAGCGCGGCGGCGGGGTCGCGAGAAGCTTTCTTT. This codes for CASSAAAGSREAFF. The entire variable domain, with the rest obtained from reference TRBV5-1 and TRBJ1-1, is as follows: KAGVTQTPRYLIKTRGQQVTLSCSPISGHRSVSWYQQTPGQGLQFLFEYFSETQRNKGNFPGRFSGRQFSNSRSEMNVSTLELGDSALYLCASSAAAGSREAFFGQGTRLTVV.

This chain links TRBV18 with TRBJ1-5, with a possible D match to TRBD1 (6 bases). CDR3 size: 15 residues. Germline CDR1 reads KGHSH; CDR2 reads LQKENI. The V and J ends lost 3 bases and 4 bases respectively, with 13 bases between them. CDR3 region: CASSPQDSPNQPQHF. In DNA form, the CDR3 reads TGTGCCAGCTCACCCCAGGACAGCCCAAATCAGCCCCAGCATTTT.

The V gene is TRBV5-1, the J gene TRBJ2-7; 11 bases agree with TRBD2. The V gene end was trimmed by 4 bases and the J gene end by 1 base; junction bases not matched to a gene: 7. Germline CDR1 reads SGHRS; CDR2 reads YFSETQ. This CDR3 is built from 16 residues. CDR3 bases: TGCGCCAGCAGCCTGGAACTAGCGGGAGCGTCCTACGAGCAGTACTTC. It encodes CASSLELAGASYEQYF. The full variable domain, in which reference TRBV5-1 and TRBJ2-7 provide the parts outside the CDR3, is KAGVTQTPRYLIKTRGQQVTLSCSPISGHRSVSWYQQTPGQGLQFLFEYFSETQRNKGNFPGRFSGRQFSNSRSEMNVSTLELGDSALYLCASSLELAGASYEQYFGPGTRLTVT.

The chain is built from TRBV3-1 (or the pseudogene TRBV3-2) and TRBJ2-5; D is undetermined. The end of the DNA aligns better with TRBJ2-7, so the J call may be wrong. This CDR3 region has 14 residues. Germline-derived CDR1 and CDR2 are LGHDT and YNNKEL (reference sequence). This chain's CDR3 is CASSQGPDSYEQYF. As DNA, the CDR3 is TGTGCCAGCAGCCAAGGGCCCGACTCCTACGAGCAGTACTTC.

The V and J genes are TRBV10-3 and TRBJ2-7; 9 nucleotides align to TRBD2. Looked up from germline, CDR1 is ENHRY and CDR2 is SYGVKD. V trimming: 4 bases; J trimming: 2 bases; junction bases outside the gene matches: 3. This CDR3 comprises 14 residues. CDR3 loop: CAISGQRGAYEQYF. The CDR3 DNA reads TGTGCCATCAGTGGTCAGCGGGGGGCCTACGAGCAGTACTTC.

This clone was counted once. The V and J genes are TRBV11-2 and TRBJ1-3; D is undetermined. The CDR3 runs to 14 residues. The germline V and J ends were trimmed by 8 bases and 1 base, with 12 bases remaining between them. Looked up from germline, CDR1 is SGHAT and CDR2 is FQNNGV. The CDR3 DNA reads TGTGCCAGCTCGGCCGGCGGGTCTGGAAACACCATATATTTT. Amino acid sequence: CASSAGGSGNTIYF.

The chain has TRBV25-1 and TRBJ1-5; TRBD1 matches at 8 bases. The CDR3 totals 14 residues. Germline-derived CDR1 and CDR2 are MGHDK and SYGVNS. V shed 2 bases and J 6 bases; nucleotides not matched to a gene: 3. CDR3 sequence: CASSEQGASQPQHF. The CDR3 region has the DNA TGTGCCAGCAGTGAACAGGGGGCTTCTCAGCCCCAGCATTTT.

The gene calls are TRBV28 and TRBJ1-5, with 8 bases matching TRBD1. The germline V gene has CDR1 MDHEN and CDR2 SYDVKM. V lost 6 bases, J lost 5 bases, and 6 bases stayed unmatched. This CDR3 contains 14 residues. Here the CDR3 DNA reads TGTGCCAGCAGCTCCGGGACAGGCCATCAGCCCCAGCATTTT. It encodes CASSSGTGHQPQHF.

The DNA for the CDR3 is TGTGCCAGCAGCTCAAACAGGGGTTTGAACGGTGAAAAACTGTTTTTT. It translates to CASSSNRGLNGEKLFF. The chain recombines TRBV7-8 with TRBJ1-4, with 7 positions matching TRBD1. The CDR3 runs 16 residues. The germline V gene has CDR1 SGHVS and CDR2 FQNEAQ. Losses at the gene ends were 4 bases for V and 7 bases for J; bases not matched to a gene: 12.

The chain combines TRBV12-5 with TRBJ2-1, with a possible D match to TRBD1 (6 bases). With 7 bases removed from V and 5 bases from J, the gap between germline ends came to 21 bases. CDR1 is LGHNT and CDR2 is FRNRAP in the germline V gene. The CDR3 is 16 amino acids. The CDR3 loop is CASAPGQFASNNEQFF. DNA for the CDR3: TGTGCTAGTGCCCCAGGACAGTTTGCCTCTAACAATGAGCAGTTCTTC.

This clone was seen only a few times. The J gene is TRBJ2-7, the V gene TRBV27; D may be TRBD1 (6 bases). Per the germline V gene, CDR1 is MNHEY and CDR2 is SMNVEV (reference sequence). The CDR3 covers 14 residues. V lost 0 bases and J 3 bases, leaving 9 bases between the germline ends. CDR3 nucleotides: TGTGCCAGCAGTTTATCGGACAGTCTCTACGAGCAGTACTTC. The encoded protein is CASSLSDSLYEQYF.

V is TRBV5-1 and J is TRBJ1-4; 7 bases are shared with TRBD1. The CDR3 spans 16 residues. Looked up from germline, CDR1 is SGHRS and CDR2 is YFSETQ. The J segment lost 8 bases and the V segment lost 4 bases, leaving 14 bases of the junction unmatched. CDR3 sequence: CASSADGRGLGEKLFF. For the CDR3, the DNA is TGCGCCAGCAGCGCGGACGGTAGGGGGCTTGGGGAAAAACTGTTTTTT. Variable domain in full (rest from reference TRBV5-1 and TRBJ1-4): KAGVTQTPRYLIKTRGQQVTLSCSPISGHRSVSWYQQTPGQGLQFLFEYFSETQRNKGNFPGRFSGRQFSNSRSEMNVSTLELGDSALYLCASSADGRGLGEKLFFGSGTQLSVL.